The present entry profiles one T cell receptor (beta chain) with its context. The data originate from a study of T cell changes during pregnancy in multiple sclerosis. Repertoires were generated with immunoSEQ multiplex PCR, while TCRdb's copy carries only in-frame clones and drops some. The sample includes some 62,000 clones, 92% of them seen just once. The V gene lost 6 bases and the J gene lost 6 bases, with 14 bases spanning the gap. Germline CDR1 is LNHDA and CDR2 is SQIVND (reference sequence). This CDR3 spans 13 amino acids. The specimen comprised peripheral blood, sampled in the second trimester of pregnancy. The sequence was obtained from a female donor in good health, enrolled as a control in a pregnancy study. This chain joins TRBV19 and TRBJ1-2; TRBD1 might be the D (5 bases). CDR3 nucleotides: TGTGCCAGTAGCCGCAAGGGGCGAGATGGCTACACCTTC. Residues: CASSRKGRDGYTF.